The 10 T cell receptor beta chains below come from one sample, sequenced in a study of T cell responses to AZD1222 COVID-19 vaccine. The assay was immunoSEQ multiplex PCR, and TCRdb's table has in-frame clones only and misses some. Of 150,000 to 200,000 clones listed, 80% to 90% are singletons. Source: peripheral blood, taken 28 days after the second AZD1222 dose. The receptors shown here come from an adult who received the AZD1222 COVID-19 vaccine.

In this sample, this clone turned up once. The chain employs TRBV27 and TRBJ2-7; 8 bases agree with TRBD2. CDR3 length equals 13 residues. Germline V gives CDR1 MNHEY, CDR2 SMNVEV (reference sequence). After removal of 7 bases from V and 7 bases from J, the junction contained 9 bases not matched to a gene. CDR3 in amino acids: CASTPGTRQEQYF. The CDR3, as DNA: TGTGCCAGCACTCCCGGGACTAGGCAGGAGCAGTACTTC.

The rearrangement links TRBV3-1 (or the pseudogene TRBV3-2) to TRBJ2-7; D possibly uses TRBD1 or TRBD2 (5 bases each). The CDR3 length is 13 residues. Germline V lookup: CDR1 LGHDT, CDR2 YNNKEL (reference sequence). Deletions cut 4 bases from V and 4 bases from J, with 11 bases between. DNA of the CDR3: TGTGCCAGCAGCCGAGGGGACCAGTACGAGCAGTACTTC. Residues: CASSRGDQYEQYF.

The chain couples TRBV28 to TRBJ1-1, with D perhaps matching TRBD1 (6 bases). V lost 6 bases, J lost 3 bases, and 17 bases lay in between. The germline CDR1 and CDR2 sequences are MDHEN and SYDVKM. The CDR3 loop spans 15 amino acids. CDR3 DNA sequence: TGTGCCAGCAGAATGGGGGCAGGGCAATACACTGAAGCTTTCTTT. It encodes CASRMGAGQYTEAFF.

The table lists this clone with a few counts. J is TRBJ2-7 and V is TRBV28; D possibly corresponds to TRBD2 (7 bases). In germline, CDR1 is MDHEN, CDR2 SYDVKM. The CDR3 covers 15 residues. V shed 5 bases and J shed 4 bases, with 18 bases lying between them. The CDR3: CASSPPSGTHYEQYF. The CDR3 DNA follows: TGTGCCAGCAGTCCCCCCAGCGGGACACATTACGAGCAGTACTTC.

This chain connects TRBV7-8 to TRBJ1-1; tentatively, D is TRBD1 (5 bases). CDR1 is SGHVS and CDR2 is FQNEAQ in the germline V gene. The CDR3 has 14 residues. The germline V and J ends were trimmed by 1 base and 5 bases, with 11 bases remaining between them. The CDR3 DNA is TGTGCCAGCAGCTTAGGGGGGAGTTTGACTGAAGCTTTCTTT. Translated, it gives CASSLGGSLTEAFF.

The sample holds one count of this clone. J is TRBJ2-1 and V is TRBV6-2 or TRBV6-3, with 12 bases matching TRBD2. Trimming removed 6 bases from V and 3 bases from J; junction bases left unmatched: 3. CDR1 is MNHEY, CDR2 SVGEGT, per germline. The CDR3 contains 15 residues. The CDR3, as DNA: TGTGCCAGCAGCCTACTAGCGGGGGGCTACAATGAGCAGTTCTTC. Protein sequence: CASSLLAGGYNEQFF.

The gene calls are TRBV7-9 and TRBJ1-5; D remains unclear. The CDR3 covers 12 residues. V lost 4 bases to trimming and J lost 7 bases, with 8 bases between them. Germline-derived CDR1 and CDR2 are SEHNR and FQNEAQ (reference sequence). The CDR3 DNA follows: TGTGCCAGCAGCTACATGGGACAGCCCCAGCATTTT. Translating gives CASSYMGQPQHF.

The chain is built from TRBV29-1 and TRBJ2-7; 7 bases line up with TRBD1. The CDR3 extends over 12 amino acids. With 7 bases clipped from V and 5 bases from J, the junction kept 8 bases outside the gene matches. Germline lookup yields CDR1 SQVTM and CDR2 ANQGSEA. The DNA of the CDR3 is TGCAGCGCCACGACAGGGAAGCACGAGCAGTACTTC. Its protein is CSATTGKHEQYF.

This clone was recorded only once. The genes are TRBV28 and TRBJ1-4, with no clear D. The CDR3 is 13 amino acids. CDR1 and CDR2 from the germline V gene are MDHEN and SYDVKM. The germline V and J ends were trimmed by 1 base and 7 bases, with 7 bases remaining between them. The CDR3 region has the DNA TGTGCCAGCAGTTTATTGTCTTTTGAAAAACTGTTTTTT. Encoded protein: CASSLLSFEKLFF. Together with reference TRBV28 and TRBJ1-4, the CDR3 gives the full variable domain: DVKVTQSSRYLVKRTGEKVFLECVQDMDHENMFWYRQDPGLGLRLIYFSYDVKMKEKGDIPEGYSVSREKKERFSLILESASTNQTSMYLCASSLLSFEKLFFGSGTQLSVL.

The chain couples TRBV5-4 to TRBJ2-7; perhaps TRBD1 as D (7 bases). V shed 1 base and J shed 3 bases, with 11 bases lying between them. The CDR3 has 14 residues. Looked up from germline, CDR1 is SGHNT and CDR2 is YYREEE (reference sequence). Here the CDR3 DNA reads TGTGCCAGCAGCTTGCGACAGGGAGGCTACGAGCAGTACTTC. It codes for CASSLRQGGYEQYF.